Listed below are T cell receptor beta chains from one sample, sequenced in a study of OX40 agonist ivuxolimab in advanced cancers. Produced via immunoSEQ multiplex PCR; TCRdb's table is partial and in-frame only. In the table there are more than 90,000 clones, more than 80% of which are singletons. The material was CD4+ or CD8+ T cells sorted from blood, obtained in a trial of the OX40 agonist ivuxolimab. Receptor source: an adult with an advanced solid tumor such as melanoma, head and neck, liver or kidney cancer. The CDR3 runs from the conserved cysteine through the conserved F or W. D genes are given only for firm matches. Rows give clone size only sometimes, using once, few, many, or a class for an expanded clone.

TGTGCCAGCAGCCTACAGCTAGGAGGGGAGACCCAGTACTTC,CASSLQLGGETQYF,.,TRBV5-6,once,TRBJ2-5
TGTGCCAGCAGTGAACGGTCTGCCAGGAATGAGCAGTTCTTC,CASSERSARNEQFF,.,TRBV2,.,TRBJ2-1
TGCGCCAGCAGCTTGGGGACAGGGGGCGACCTGGTCACTGAAGCTTTCTTT,CASSLGTGGDLVTEAFF,TRBD1,TRBV5-1,.,TRBJ1-1
TGTGCCAGCAGGAGGCCGGCCGGCCAACCATACCTGTTTTTT,CASRRPAGQPYLFF,.,TRBV11-2,.,TRBJ2-2
TGTGCAGCCCCCCAAGGGTCCTCTGGGGCCAACGTCCTGACTTTC,CAAPQGSSGANVLTF,.,TRBV7-9,few,TRBJ2-6
TGTGCCAGCAGTAGGGGACTTGGAAACACCATATATTTT,CASSRGLGNTIYF,.,TRBV6-1,few,TRBJ1-3
TGTGCCAGTAGTCGACAGGGGAGCTCCTACGAGCAGTACTTC,CASSRQGSSYEQYF,TRBD1,TRBV19,.,TRBJ2-7
TGTGCCAGCAACTTAGATCGGGGTAGCGGAAGCACAGATACGCAGTATTTT,CASNLDRGSGSTDTQYF,.,TRBV11-2,once,TRBJ2-3
TGTGCCAGTAGTGCCCCGGGCGCAGATACGCAGTATTTT,CASSAPGADTQYF,.,TRBV19,.,TRBJ2-3
TGCGCCAGCAGCTTGGGACTAAGCACAGATACGCAGTATTTT,CASSLGLSTDTQYF,.,TRBV5-1,.,TRBJ2-3
TGTGCCACAAACCCGGGGGGATCCTACAATGAGCAGTTCTTC,CATNPGGSYNEQFF,TRBD2,TRBV27,.,TRBJ2-1
TGTGCCAGCAGCGTAGAGGGGGACAGGGGAATTGGCTACACCTTC,CASSVEGDRGIGYTF,TRBD1,TRBV9,.,TRBJ1-2
TGTGCCAGCAGCGACATAGGGGGGACAGGGCTAGAAGAGACCCAGTACTTC,CASSDIGGTGLEETQYF,TRBD1,TRBV9,.,TRBJ2-5
TGTGCCAGCAGCTCAGGACCGACAAGTCAAGATGGGTACGAGCAGTACTTC,CASSSGPTSQDGYEQYF,.,TRBV5-6,.,TRBJ2-7
TGTGCCAGTAGTTCTCCATCCCAGGGGCTTGAAGCTTTCTTT,CASSSPSQGLEAFF,.,TRBV19,.,TRBJ1-1
TGTGCCAGCAGCCCCAGGGGCAGCCAGCCCCAGCATTTT,CASSPRGSQPQHF,.,TRBV5-6,.,TRBJ1-5
TGTGCCAGCCAGGACAGGGCCCATGGCTACACCTTC,CASQDRAHGYTF,TRBD1,TRBV19,.,TRBJ1-2
TGTGCCAGCTCACCACAGGGGGCGCCTAATGAAAAACTGTTTTTT,CASSPQGAPNEKLFF,TRBD1,TRBV18,.,TRBJ1-4
TGTGCCAGCAGTCCGCCCGGGAGCTCCTACGAGCAGTACTTC,CASSPPGSSYEQYF,.,TRBV6-6,.,TRBJ2-7
TGTGCCAGCAGCTTGAGGGGACTAGCGAACGAGCAGTACTTC,CASSLRGLANEQYF,TRBD2,TRBV5-4,.,TRBJ2-7
TGTGCCAGCAGCCCTAGGGTCCAAAATTACGAGCAGTACTTC,CASSPRVQNYEQYF,.,TRBV7-2,.,TRBJ2-7
TGTGCCAGCTCACCACCTATCGGCTTTGGCGGGAACACCGGGGAGCTGTTTTTT,CASSPPIGFGGNTGELFF,.,TRBV18,many,TRBJ2-2
TGCGCCAGCAGTGAGTCGATGGGACAGGGGGGTTCACCCCTCCACTTT,CASSESMGQGGSPLHF,TRBD1,TRBV10-1,.,TRBJ1-6
TGTGCCGCACTTGGACTGGGAAGCACAGATACGCAGTATTTT,CAALGLGSTDTQYF,.,TRBV10-3,once,TRBJ2-3
TGTGCCAGCTCCCAACTAGCGGGTGAGCAGTTCTTC,CASSQLAGEQFF,TRBD2,TRBV18,.,TRBJ2-1
TGCAGCGTTGTCCCCCCACAGGGTAACGAGCAGTACTTC,CSVVPPQGNEQYF,.,TRBV29-1,.,TRBJ2-7
TGTGCCAGCAGTGACAGGGACAGGGGAGGTGTGTGGGAAAAACTGTTTTTT,CASSDRDRGGVWEKLFF,TRBD1,TRBV6-4,.,TRBJ1-4
TGCAGCGTTGAAGAGGCTAGCGCCATAAATGAGCAGTTCTTC,CSVEEASAINEQFF,.,TRBV29-1,.,TRBJ2-1
TGTGCCAGCAGCTTATATAGGCAGGGGGCCGGGGAGCTGTTTTTT,CASSLYRQGAGELFF,TRBD1,TRBV11-3,.,TRBJ2-2
TGTGCCAGTAGTATAGGGGGCCAGCGGTCCTACAATGAGCAGTTCTTC,CASSIGGQRSYNEQFF,.,TRBV19,.,TRBJ2-1
TGTGCCAGCAGCTTGCGGGACGGTCAGATGGATACGCAGTATTTT,CASSLRDGQMDTQYF,.,TRBV7-2,few,TRBJ2-3
TGTGCCACTTCTAGCGGGACGAACACCGGGGAGCTGTTTTTT,CATSSGTNTGELFF,TRBD2,TRBV19,.,TRBJ2-2
TGCGCCAGCAGCGGCGGGCTCGGGGGTGGCTACACCTTC,CASSGGLGGGYTF,.,TRBV10-1,.,TRBJ1-2
TGTGCCAGCAGTTTCCGGACACTCAATGAGCAGTTCTTC,CASSFRTLNEQFF,.,TRBV6-5,.,TRBJ2-1
TGCGCCAGCTCTGGGACTGTTGATCCCTACGAGCAGTACTTC,CASSGTVDPYEQYF,.,TRBV5-1,.,TRBJ2-7
TGTGCCAGCAGTCCTTATGGCTACGAGCAGTACTTC,CASSPYGYEQYF,.,TRBV27,.,TRBJ2-7
TGTGCCACCCAAGGACTAGCGGGAGAGTTCAGGCACAATGAGCAGTTCTTC,CATQGLAGEFRHNEQFF,TRBD2,TRBV19,.,TRBJ2-1
TGTGCCAGCAGTGAGGACAGGCCGACCTCCTACGAGCAGTACTTC,CASSEDRPTSYEQYF,TRBD1,TRBV6-1,.,TRBJ2-7
TGTGCCAGCAGCCCTACATCGAACACCGGGGAGCTGTTTTTT,CASSPTSNTGELFF,.,TRBV9,few,TRBJ2-2
TGTGCCAGCTCCCCCGGGCCGTCCTACAATGAGCAGTTCTTC,CASSPGPSYNEQFF,.,TRBV18,.,TRBJ2-1
TGTGCCAGCAGCTTAGATCAGGGGACAGGGCTGGGAGCTTTCTTT,CASSLDQGTGLGAFF,TRBD1,TRBV11-2,.,TRBJ1-1
TGCGCCAGCAGTGCCTGCGGGGGCCGAATTTCTAGCACAGATACGCAGTATTTT,CASSACGGRISSTDTQYF,.,TRBV10-1,.,TRBJ2-3
TGTGCCAGCAGCCGGACAGGGGATGGCTACACCTTC,CASSRTGDGYTF,TRBD1,TRBV5-6,once,TRBJ1-2
TGTGCCAGCAGTGGTAGGACAGGTTACGAAAAACTGTTTTTT,CASSGRTGYEKLFF,TRBD1,TRBV2,.,TRBJ1-4